This record covers a single TCR beta chain. What it binds is not known. Germline loops: CDR1 WNHNN, CDR2 SYGVQD (reference sequence). The V end lost 4 bases, the J end lost 3 bases, and 10 bases lay between the germline ends. The CDR3 covers 13 residues. The data originate from a study of a mutant IDH1 vaccine in newly diagnosed glioma. Study overall: Previous treatment comprised radiotherapy, temozolomide, or both, mostly both.

Sequenced by immunoSEQ multiplex PCR; TCRdb stores in-frame clones only, minus some. The sample holds about 52,000 clones, over 60% seen once. Sample time point: week 47, end of study. Vaccination used 300 ug of mutant IDH1 20-mer peptide per dose, with topical imiquimod. Donor tumors were new WHO grade 3 or 4 IDH1-mutant, ATRX-lost astrocytomas. Sample: PBMCs, taken from a glioma patient whose treatment included an IDH1 peptide vaccine. The rearrangement uses TRBV10-1 and TRBJ2-7; the D gene could be TRBD1 or TRBD2 (5 bases each). The receptor comes from a woman between 40 and 50 years old with glioma. Some clones in this sample may be carry-over from other donors' samples. The CDR3 nucleotides read TGCGCCAGCAGTGCGGGACCGCTCTACGAGCAGTACTTC. Its translation is CASSAGPLYEQYF.